This entry lists 7 T cell receptor beta chains sequenced from one sample in a study of PD-1 blockade in classical Hodgkin lymphoma. Every patient had relapsed following autologous stem cell transplantation, and cohorts differed in brentuximab vedotin exposure. The assay was immunoSEQ multiplex PCR, and TCRdb's table has in-frame clones only and misses some. The table records about 110,000 clones, 80% to 90% of them present only once. The sample in question was peripheral blood mononuclear cells (PBMCs), obtained before the second cycle of nivolumab. The receptors here all came from a human donor with classical Hodgkin lymphoma.

The V call is TRBV11-2, the J call TRBJ2-1; TRBD1 matches at 9 bases. This CDR3 contains 15 residues. Germline-derived CDR1 and CDR2 are SGHAT and FQNNGV. The trim removed 5 bases at V and 6 bases at J, leaving 8 bases unmatched. The CDR3 here is CASSAGTGTLNEQFF. The CDR3 bases are TGTGCCAGCAGCGCGGGGACAGGGACTCTCAATGAGCAGTTCTTC.

The chain employs TRBV6-6 and TRBJ2-1; possible D gene TRBD2, 5 bases. The length of the CDR3 is 13 residues. V shed 7 bases and J shed 5 bases, with 12 bases lying between them. The germline gives CDR1 MNHNY, CDR2 SVGAGI (reference sequence). The CDR3 reads CASTPDSHNEQFF. The CDR3 DNA reads TGTGCCAGCACCCCGGACTCACACAATGAGCAGTTCTTC.

The chain combines TRBV10-2 with TRBJ1-4; D perhaps matches TRBD1 (6 bases). V shed 7 bases and J shed 4 bases, with 13 bases lying between them. There are 14 residues in the CDR3. Looked up from germline, CDR1 is WSHSY and CDR2 is SAAADI. The CDR3 here is CASNIQGHNEKLFF. The DNA of the CDR3 is TGCGCCAGCAACATTCAGGGACATAATGAAAAACTGTTTTTT.

A few counts support this clone. The rearrangement joins TRBV13 to TRBJ2-1, with TRBD2 matching 11 bases. J was trimmed by 5 bases and V by 5 bases; bases with no gene match: 8. The CDR3 is 16 residues long. Germline V CDR1 and CDR2: PRHDT, FYEKMQ (reference sequence). CDR3 DNA: TGTGCCAGCAGCCATCGGCTAGCGGGAGGTCACAATGAGCAGTTCTTC. This encodes CASSHRLAGGHNEQFF.

The gene calls are TRBV7-6 and TRBJ1-2; 8 positions match TRBD1. Germline V gene lookup returns CDR1 SGHVS and CDR2 FNYEAQ. V shed 3 bases, J shed 8 bases, and the junction held 8 bases outside the gene matches. The CDR3 consists of 14 residues. CDR3 loop: CASSFVQGADGYTF. The CDR3 DNA sequence: TGTGCCAGCAGCTTCGTTCAGGGGGCAGACGGCTACACCTTC.

The J gene is TRBJ2-1, the V gene TRBV6-6; D gene uncertain. CDR1 and CDR2 (germline): MNHNY, SVGAGI (reference sequence). The CDR3 has 14 residues. The ends were cut back, 7 bases at V and 8 bases at J, with 18 bases in the middle. The CDR3 reads CASTLMLGFHEQFF. Here the CDR3 DNA reads TGTGCCAGCACTCTAATGTTGGGGTTCCATGAGCAGTTCTTC.

This sequence joins TRBV9 and TRBJ2-2; the D is unclear. V shed 3 bases and J shed 9 bases, with 9 bases lying between them. CDR1 and CDR2 from the germline V gene are SGDLS and YYNGEE. This CDR3 comprises 12 residues. CDR3: CASSDGMRELFF. CDR3 coding DNA: TGTGCCAGCAGCGATGGGATGAGGGAGCTGTTTTTT.